Presented here are 10 T cell receptor beta chains from one specimen sequenced in a study of OX40 agonist ivuxolimab in advanced cancers. TCRdb's table, derived via immunoSEQ multiplex PCR, lists solely in-frame clones and lacks some. The repertoire has tens of thousands of clones, approximately 90% of them found once; the top ten carry around 8.2%. The sequenced sample was CD4+ or CD8+ T cells sorted from blood, obtained in a trial of the OX40 agonist ivuxolimab. Receptor source: an adult with an advanced solid tumor such as melanoma, head and neck, liver or kidney cancer.

The CDR3 nucleotides are TGTGCCAGCTCGCGGGGGGCCGGCACAGATACGCAGTATTTT. Encoded protein: CASSRGAGTDTQYF. J is TRBJ2-3 and V is TRBV6-4; 8 bases map to TRBD2. The germline V gene has CDR1 MRHNA and CDR2 SNTAGT. This CDR3 has 14 amino acids. With V trimmed by 8 bases and J by 1 base, 5 bases remained unmatched.

The rearrangement uses TRBV5-6 and TRBJ1-5; D gene unclear. The CDR3 covers 15 residues. Deletions cut 1 base from V and 0 bases from J, with 8 bases between. The V gene's germline CDR1 is SGHDT and CDR2 YYEEEE. CDR3 nucleotides: TGTGCCAGCAGCTTGTTACAGTATAGCAATCAGCCCCAGCATTTT. This encodes CASSLLQYSNQPQHF.

The chain is built from TRBV14 and TRBJ1-2; maybe TRBD1 (5 bases). This CDR3 contains 13 residues. Trimming took off 4 bases at V and 3 bases at J, with 9 bases between the two ends. Germline V lookup: CDR1 SGHDN, CDR2 FVKESK. The CDR3: CASSRDDYYGYTF. The CDR3 nucleotides read TGTGCCAGCAGCCGGGACGACTACTATGGCTACACCTTC. Together with reference TRBV14 and TRBJ1-2, the CDR3 gives the full variable domain: EAGVTQFPSHSVIEKGQTVTLRCDPISGHDNLYWYRRVMGKEIKFLLHFVKESKQDESGMPNNRFLAERTGGTYSTLKVQPAELEDSGVYFCASSRDDYYGYTFGSGTRLTVV.

This clone turned up a few times. The rearrangement links TRBV4-1 to TRBJ2-7; 9 bases align to TRBD1. CDR1 and CDR2 (germline): MGHRA, YSYEKL. This CDR3 has 15 amino acids. The V and J ends lost 1 base and 3 bases, in that order; junction bases with no gene match: 4. This CDR3 is CASSQADRGNYEQYF. The CDR3 DNA reads as TGCGCCAGCAGCCAAGCCGACAGGGGGAACTACGAGCAGTACTTC.

The DNA of the CDR3 is TGTGCCGCACCCCGTCGGGGGTCAAGCACAGATACGCAGTATTTT. Translation: CAAPRRGSSTDTQYF. V is TRBV6-1 and J is TRBJ2-3, with TRBD2 as a possible D gene (6 bases). CDR1 and CDR2 from the germline V gene are MNHNS and SASEGT. The CDR3 covers 15 residues. The V gene lost 11 bases and the J gene lost 0 bases, with 18 bases spanning the gap.

The chain carries TRBV19 and TRBJ2-2; TRBD1 matches 9 bases. The CDR3 is 15 residues long. Germline V gene lookup returns CDR1 LNHDA and CDR2 SQIVND (reference sequence). Trimming cost V 1 base and J 4 bases; bases outside gene matches: 1. CDR3 loop: CASSIAGQGTGELFF. CDR3 DNA sequence: TGTGCCAGTAGTATAGCGGGACAGGGCACCGGGGAGCTGTTTTTT.

The V call is TRBV5-5, the J call TRBJ2-1; the match to TRBD2 covers 9 bases. Trimming cost V 1 base and J 2 bases; bases outside gene matches: 4. The CDR3 runs to 16 residues. Germline CDR1 is SGHKS and CDR2 is YYEKEE (reference sequence). CDR3 in DNA: TGTGCCAGCAGCTTGAGATTAGCGGGGGCCTACAATGAGCAGTTCTTC. This encodes CASSLRLAGAYNEQFF.

This clone was observed a handful of times. This chain connects TRBV4-1 to TRBJ1-5; D not certain. V lost 0 bases and J 3 bases, leaving 15 bases between the germline ends. CDR1 and CDR2 (germline): MGHRA, YSYEKL. The CDR3 length is 17 residues. CDR3 sequence reads: CASSQDHGRTHNQPQHF. In nucleotides, the CDR3 is TGCGCCAGCAGCCAAGATCATGGCCGCACTCACAATCAGCCCCAGCATTTT.

This chain joins TRBV27 and TRBJ2-5, with D possibly being TRBD1 or TRBD2 (6 bases each). Germline CDR1 MNHEY, CDR2 SMNVEV (reference sequence). The germline V and J ends were trimmed by 8 bases and 5 bases, with 21 bases remaining between them. This CDR3 is built from 15 residues. CDR3 protein: CASRTGRKGGETQYF. The CDR3 nucleotides are TGTGCCAGCCGAACAGGGAGGAAGGGTGGCGAGACCCAGTACTTC.

The rearrangement joins TRBV6-5 to TRBJ1-1, with unresolved D. CDR1 is MNHEY and CDR2 is SVGAGI in the germline V gene. This CDR3 is built from 13 residues. Deletions cut 7 bases from V and 4 bases from J, with 13 bases between. Here the CDR3 reads CASTGISSTEAFF. The DNA for the CDR3 is TGTGCCAGCACAGGCATATCGAGCACTGAAGCTTTCTTT.